This T cell receptor beta chain was retrieved from a study of control samples from healthy donors and cancer patients. The V segment lost 3 bases and the J segment 6 bases; nucleotides outside the gene matches: 6. In germline, CDR1 is LGHNA, CDR2 YSLEER. The CDR3 is 14 residues long. Data came from immunoSEQ multiplex PCR; TCRdb stores just in-frame clones and leaves some out. The table shows around 22,000 clones, with 65% to 90% occurring only once. The V call is TRBV4-3, the J call TRBJ1-2; 8 bases align to TRBD1. The TCR comes from a man in his 60s with head and neck cancer. Sequencing was done on a sample of PBMCs. The CDR3, as DNA: TGCGCCAGCAGCCACGTCCCGGACAGGGATGGCTACACCTTC. It is translated as CASSHVPDRDGYTF.